Sequencing of this TCR beta chain was carried out in a study of blood T cell repertoires in COVID-19. Study background: COVID-19 samples, acute and convalescent, were from the United States, Italy and Spain. Sample material is recorded as cDNA or gDNA derived from T cells, B-cell-depleted T cells, or PBMCs.

This table comes from immunoSEQ multiplex PCR, and its TCRdb copy is limited to in-frame clones, with some not included. Of some 310,000 clones detected, roughly 90% appear once; the ten largest clones hold less than 3.5%. Seattle cases were enrolled at active infection and followed longitudinally. In germline, CDR1 is KGHSH, CDR2 LQKENI. The V segment lost 4 bases and the J segment 5 bases; nucleotides outside the gene matches: 10. The CDR3 contains 15 residues. Sequencing was done on a sample of peripheral blood. The chain couples TRBV18 to TRBJ1-1, with 7 bases fitting TRBD1. The sequence derives from a woman aged 25 to 39 with COVID-19, enrolled during active disease. DNA of the CDR3: TGTGCCAGCTCACGTACACAGGGGCTGGGGACTGAAGCTTTCTTT. Amino acid sequence: CASSRTQGLGTEAFF.